This is a list of T cell receptor beta chains from one sample in a study of blood T cell repertoires in COVID-19. Sequencing was performed with immunoSEQ multiplex PCR; in TCRdb, only in-frame clones are kept and a portion is missing. Found here are under 350,000 clones, around 88% of them singletons; the top ten hold approximately 4.2%. The sequenced sample consisted of peripheral blood. These receptors all come from a middle-aged man with acute or convalescent COVID-19. The CDR3 runs from the conserved cysteine through the conserved F or W. The D gene is left open where the match is weak. A clone size is listed for some rows: how often the clone was seen (once, few, many), or a class if it is expanded.

clone_size j_call d_call v_call cdr3_aa
. TRBJ1-1 . TRBV5-5 CASSFRNMNTEAFF
few TRBJ1-1 TRBD1 TRBV6-5 CASRFDRGTEAFF
. TRBJ2-7 TRBD1 TRBV10-3 CAISLTGEKEGQYF
. TRBJ1-4 . TRBV14 CASSQMGRGKLFF
. TRBJ1-1 . TRBV2 CASSVIKNTEAFF
once TRBJ1-2 TRBD1 TRBV7-9 CASSFYSGGYGYTF
. TRBJ1-1 . TRBV5-1 CASSLLTDVQISEAFF
. TRBJ1-2 . TRBV11-2 CASSGGVGYGYTF
. TRBJ2-7 TRBD1 TRBV30 CAWSEDRETSQYF
. TRBJ2-4 . TRBV5-4 CASSSGPDRIKNIQYF
. TRBJ1-2 . TRBV2 CASSEQGYGYTF
. TRBJ2-3 TRBD2 TRBV19 CASSISGESTDTQYF
. TRBJ2-1 TRBD2 TRBV19 CASSIRSSGGAAEQFF
. TRBJ1-5 . TRBV6-1 CASSEKGSWGDQPQHF
once TRBJ2-1 . TRBV2 CASAKGVLSYNEQFF
. TRBJ1-5 . TRBV19 CASSAGLLYQPQHF
. TRBJ2-1 TRBD2 TRBV27 CASSLERGVYNEQFF
. TRBJ2-7 TRBD1 TRBV11-2 CASSLGPGQPYEQYF
. TRBJ2-5 . TRBV29-1 CSVEDLGTSETQYF
. TRBJ2-5 TRBD2 TRBV3-1/TRBV3-2 CASSQVSSGGIQETQYF
few TRBJ1-1 TRBD1 TRBV5-4 CASSLGQGWEAFF
. TRBJ1-2 . TRBV7-9 CASSLDRPEGYTF
once TRBJ2-3 . TRBV6-5 CASRPTGGPDTQYF
. TRBJ2-1 . TRBV10-1 CASSEEVAAFYNEQFF
. TRBJ1-2 . TRBV24-1 CATSEKQHGYTF
. TRBJ1-1 . TRBV3-1/TRBV3-2 CASSQVIGGLGTEAFF
. TRBJ2-7 TRBD1 TRBV11-3 CASSSRGLGAEQYF
. TRBJ1-1 . TRBV12-3/TRBV12-4 CASPLREAEAFF
. TRBJ2-7 . TRBV6-5 CASSPARGQSYEQYF
. TRBJ2-3 TRBD2 TRBV9 CASSAGTVAGGPDTQYF
. TRBJ2-7 TRBD1 TRBV7-9 CASSPVPGTGFYEQYF
. TRBJ2-6 TRBD1 TRBV2 CASSGDSFSGANVLTF
. TRBJ2-2 TRBD1 TRBV7-9 CASSPGQGETGELFF
. TRBJ2-7 . TRBV20-1 CSASLPYLGDYEQYF
few TRBJ2-7 . TRBV2 CASSELQGPNEQYF
. TRBJ1-4 TRBD1 TRBV3-1/TRBV3-2 CASSQEPFYFGQGAEKLFF
. TRBJ2-7 TRBD1 TRBV13 CASSRSPNPGGISEQYF
. TRBJ1-1 TRBD1 TRBV7-3 CASSTGGGGTEAFF
. TRBJ1-4 . TRBV12-5 CASGLVQGPLTEKLFF
. TRBJ2-2 TRBD2 TRBV30 CAWSVTAGGTGELFF
few TRBJ2-7 . TRBV7-8 CASSLRGGPYEQYF